The 8 T cell receptor beta chains presented below share a single source sample, sequenced in a study of lymphopenia after photon versus proton radiotherapy. The repertoire was sequenced with immunoSEQ multiplex PCR; TCRdb's copy has only in-frame clones and lacks some. The sample includes about 83,000 clones, around 88% of them seen just once. The source was peripheral blood, collected from a patient treated with proton-based radiotherapy. The receptors here all came from a man aged 55-75 years with pancreatic cancer.

The chain joins TRBV5-1 to TRBJ1-1, with a weak D call TRBD1 (5 bases). The germline CDR1 and CDR2 sequences are SGHRS and YFSETQ. This CDR3 spans 14 amino acids. Between the trimmed V and J ends, which lost 0 bases and 5 bases, there was a span of 11 bases. CDR3 region: CASSLGGRATEAFF. The CDR3, as DNA: TGCGCCAGCAGCTTGGGGGGCAGGGCTACTGAAGCTTTCTTT.

V gene TRBV2 combines with J gene TRBJ2-3; D unresolved. The CDR3 covers 14 residues. Trimming took 3 bases from V and 2 from J, leaving 9 bases between them. Germline loops: CDR1 SNHLY, CDR2 FYNNEI. The CDR3 sequence: CASSDQVITDTQYF. The CDR3 DNA is TGTGCCAGCAGTGATCAGGTCATCACAGATACGCAGTATTTT.

This CDR3 is CASSLALGQGMNTEAFF. The CDR3 DNA is TGTGCCAGCAGCTTGGCTTTAGGACAGGGGATGAACACTGAAGCTTTCTTT. The J gene is TRBJ1-1, the V gene TRBV5-6; TRBD1 aligns across 9 bases. The germline CDR1 and CDR2 sequences are SGHDT and YYEEEE. After removal of 0 bases from V and 0 bases from J, the junction contained 6 bases not matched to a gene. The CDR3 loop spans 17 amino acids. Variable domain in full (rest from reference TRBV5-6 and TRBJ1-1): DAGVTQSPTHLIKTRGQQVTLRCSPKSGHDTVSWYQQALGQGPQFIFQYYEEEERQRGNFPDRFSGHQFPNYSSELNVNALLLGDSALYLCASSLALGQGMNTEAFFGQGTRLTVV.

V and J are TRBV7-8 and TRBJ2-7, with TRBD2 matching 7 bases. The length of the CDR3 is 16 residues. The J segment lost 4 bases and the V segment lost 1 base, leaving 10 bases of the junction unmatched. CDR1 and CDR2 (germline): SGHVS, FQNEAQ. Here the CDR3 reads CASSLGGWGEGYEQYF. The CDR3 coding sequence is TGTGCCAGCAGCTTAGGAGGTTGGGGGGAGGGTTACGAGCAGTACTTC.

This clone was found a few times. The CDR3 is CASSEALLRGEAFF. The CDR3, as DNA: TGTGCCAGCAGTGAAGCGCTTCTCCGCGGGGAAGCTTTCTTT. The chain recombines TRBV2 with TRBJ1-1; D uncertain. The CDR3 is 14 residues long. V was pared by 0 bases and J by 8 bases, with 13 bases between. Germline CDR1 is SNHLY and CDR2 is FYNNEI.

The V and J genes are TRBV9 and TRBJ2-3; D call uncertain. The V gene's germline CDR1 is SGDLS and CDR2 YYNGEE. CDR3 size: 14 residues. V was clipped by 1 base and J by 4 bases, with 10 bases between them. The CDR3: CASSVRDSADTQYF. CDR3 DNA sequence: TGTGCCAGCAGCGTACGCGATTCGGCAGATACGCAGTATTTT. Complete variable domain (other parts from reference TRBV9 and TRBJ2-3): DSGVTQTPKHLITATGQRVTLRCSPRSGDLSVYWYQQSLDQGLQFLIQYYNGEERAKGNILERFSAQQFPDLHSELNLSSLELGDSALYFCASSVRDSADTQYFGPGTRLTVL.

The J gene is TRBJ2-5, the V gene TRBV27; 15 nucleotides match TRBD2. V trimming: 5 bases; J trimming: 3 bases; junction bases outside the gene matches: 7. This CDR3 spans 17 amino acids. Per germline, CDR1 MNHEY and CDR2 SMNVEV (reference sequence). DNA of the CDR3: TGTGCCAGCAGTCCGGGGACTAGCGGGAGGATAAAAGAGACCCAGTACTTC. Translating gives CASSPGTSGRIKETQYF.

The chain uses TRBV9 and TRBJ2-7; 16 bases are a match to TRBD2. The CDR3 runs 18 residues. V shed 3 bases, J shed 2 bases, and the junction held 8 bases outside the gene matches. Germline CDR1 reads SGDLS; CDR2 reads YYNGEE. The CDR3 sequence is CASSAYPGTSGGAYEQYF. The CDR3 DNA reads TGTGCCAGCAGCGCCTACCCAGGGACTAGCGGGGGGGCCTACGAGCAGTACTTC.